These 2 T cell receptor beta chains came from one sample sequenced in a study of T cell responses to AZD1222 COVID-19 vaccine. Method: immunoSEQ multiplex PCR; TCRdb's copy keeps in-frame clones and lacks some. The table shows about 100,000 clones, with about nine tenths occurring only once. The starting material was peripheral blood, obtained on day 0 of AZD1222 vaccination. The receptors were sampled from an adult in good health.

The chain couples TRBV5-1 to TRBJ2-5; D is uncertain. Trimming removed 0 bases from V and 6 bases from J, with 0 bases in between. This CDR3 contains 10 residues. Germline-derived CDR1 and CDR2 are SGHRS and YFSETQ. In DNA, the CDR3 is TGCGCCAGCAGCTTGGAGACCCAGTACTTC. Translating it yields CASSLETQYF.

The J gene is TRBJ2-7, the V gene TRBV27, with a tentative D call TRBD2 (6 bases). The V gene's germline CDR1 is MNHEY and CDR2 SMNVEV (reference sequence). V was shortened by 5 bases and J by 3 bases, with 17 bases between the two germline ends. CDR3 length equals 15 residues. This chain's CDR3 is CASSRRLEGYYEQYF. In DNA, the CDR3 is TGTGCCAGCAGTAGACGACTAGAAGGTTACTACGAGCAGTACTTC.